The T cell receptor beta chain described here comes from a study of T-cell memory formation after mild COVID-19. This CDR3 is built from 14 residues. Unmatched junction bases numbered 5, after V lost 4 bases and J lost 6 bases. Germline V gives CDR1 LGHDT, CDR2 YNNKEL (reference sequence). Constant-segment primers and 5'RACE yielded cDNA libraries for TCR alpha and TCR beta, each carrying sample barcodes and UMIs. MiXCR was run by TCRdb on the 5' RACE reads, yielding one entry per CDR3 protein. This sample has 250,000 to 300,000 distinct CDR3 sequences, with 8% to 10% found just once. Whole-study results and caveats: Proof of SARS-CoV-2 specificity was absent for the second-wave clones that crested on day 37. Contracting clones from day 15 to 85 had balanced CD4/CD8; later expanders favoured CD4+.

Of note for this clonotype: Its target is not known.

Input material: PBMCs or a T cell subset sorted from them (not recorded which). The source of this sequence is a man younger than 35 who had mild COVID-19 (a few samples of this study predate the infection). Cell type and time point are not known. The rearrangement uses TRBV3-1 and TRBJ1-5; 8 positions agree with TRBD1. The CDR3 DNA follows: TGTGCCAGCAGCCTTCCAGGGGGCGGTCAGCCCCAGCATTTT. Translating gives CASSLPGGGQPQHF.